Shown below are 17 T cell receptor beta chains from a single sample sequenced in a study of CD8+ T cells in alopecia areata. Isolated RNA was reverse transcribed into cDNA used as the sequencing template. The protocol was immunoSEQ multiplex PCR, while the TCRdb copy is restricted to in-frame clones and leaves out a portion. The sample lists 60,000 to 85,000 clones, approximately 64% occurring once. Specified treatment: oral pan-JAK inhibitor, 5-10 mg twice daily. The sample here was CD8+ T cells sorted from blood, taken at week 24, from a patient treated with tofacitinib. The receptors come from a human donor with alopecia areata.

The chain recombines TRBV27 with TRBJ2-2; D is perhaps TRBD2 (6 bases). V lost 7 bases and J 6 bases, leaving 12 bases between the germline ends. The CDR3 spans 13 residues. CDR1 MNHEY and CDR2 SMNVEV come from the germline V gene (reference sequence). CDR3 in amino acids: CASTTGLPGELFF. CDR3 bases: TGTGCCAGCACTACGGGACTCCCCGGGGAGCTGTTTTTT.

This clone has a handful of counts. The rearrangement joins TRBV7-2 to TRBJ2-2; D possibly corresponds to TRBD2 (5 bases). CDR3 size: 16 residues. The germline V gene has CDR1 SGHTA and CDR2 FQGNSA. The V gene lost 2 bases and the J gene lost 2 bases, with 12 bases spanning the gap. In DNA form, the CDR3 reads TGTGCCAGCAGCTTAAGTCCGGGGATAAACACCGGGGAGCTGTTTTTT. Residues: CASSLSPGINTGELFF.

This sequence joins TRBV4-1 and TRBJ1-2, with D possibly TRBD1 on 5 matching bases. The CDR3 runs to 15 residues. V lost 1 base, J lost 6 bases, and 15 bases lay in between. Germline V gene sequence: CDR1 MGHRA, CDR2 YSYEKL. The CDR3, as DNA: TGCGCCAGCAGCCAAGCGTCACAGGCGGGGGATGGCTACACCTTC. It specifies CASSQASQAGDGYTF.

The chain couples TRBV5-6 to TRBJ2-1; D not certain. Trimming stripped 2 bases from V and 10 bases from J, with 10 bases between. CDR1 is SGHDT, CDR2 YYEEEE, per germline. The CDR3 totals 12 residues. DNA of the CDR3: TGTGCCAGCAGCTTTACCGGAGAGGAGCAGTTCTTC. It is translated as CASSFTGEEQFF.

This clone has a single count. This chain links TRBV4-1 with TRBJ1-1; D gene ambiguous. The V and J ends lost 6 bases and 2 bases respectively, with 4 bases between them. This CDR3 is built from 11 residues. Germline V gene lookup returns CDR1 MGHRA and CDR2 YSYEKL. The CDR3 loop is CASRLNTEAFF. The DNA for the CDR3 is TGCGCCAGCAGGTTAAACACTGAAGCTTTCTTT.

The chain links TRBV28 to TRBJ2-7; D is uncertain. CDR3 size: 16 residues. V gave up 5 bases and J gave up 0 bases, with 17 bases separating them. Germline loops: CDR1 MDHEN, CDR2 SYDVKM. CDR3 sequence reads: CASSNPAGGRSYEQYF. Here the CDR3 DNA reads TGTGCCAGCAGTAATCCTGCTGGCGGCCGCTCCTACGAGCAGTACTTC.

DNA of the CDR3: TGTGCCAGCAGTTACGGCGGGAGGGAACAAGAGACCCAGTACTTC. Amino acid sequence: CASSYGGREQETQYF. The chain has TRBV6-5 and TRBJ2-5; 9 nucleotides line up with TRBD2. The CDR3 covers 15 residues. Germline lookup yields CDR1 MNHEY and CDR2 SVGAGI. V was pared by 2 bases and J by 2 bases, with 3 bases of the junction left unmatched.

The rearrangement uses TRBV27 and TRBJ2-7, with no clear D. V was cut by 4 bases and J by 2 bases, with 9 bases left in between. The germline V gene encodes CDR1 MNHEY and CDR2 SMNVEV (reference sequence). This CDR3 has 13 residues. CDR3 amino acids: CASSYTSTYEQYF. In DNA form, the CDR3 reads TGTGCCAGCAGTTACACGAGTACCTACGAGCAGTACTTC.

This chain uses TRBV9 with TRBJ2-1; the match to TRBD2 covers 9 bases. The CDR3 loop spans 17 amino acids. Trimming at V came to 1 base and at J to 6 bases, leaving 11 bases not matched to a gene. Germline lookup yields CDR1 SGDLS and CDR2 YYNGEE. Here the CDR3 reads CASSVFLAGVPTNEQFF. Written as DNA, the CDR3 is TGTGCCAGCAGCGTATTTTTAGCGGGAGTCCCGACCAATGAGCAGTTCTTC.

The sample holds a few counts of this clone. The CDR3 reads CASSPQGARSGSEQFF. As DNA, the CDR3 is TGTGCCAGCAGTCCCCAGGGGGCCCGGTCGGGGAGTGAGCAGTTCTTC. The J gene is TRBJ2-1, the V gene TRBV7-9; TRBD1 matches at 8 bases. This CDR3 is 16 amino acids long. Losses at the gene ends were 6 bases for V and 9 bases for J; bases not matched to a gene: 16. The V gene's germline CDR1 is SEHNR and CDR2 FQNEAQ (reference sequence).

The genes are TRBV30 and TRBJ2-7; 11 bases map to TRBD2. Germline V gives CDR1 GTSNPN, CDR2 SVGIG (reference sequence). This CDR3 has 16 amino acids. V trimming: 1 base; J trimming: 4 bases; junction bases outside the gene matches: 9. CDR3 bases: TGTGCCTGGAGTGGGCTAGCGGGAGGCCAGGGATACGAGCAGTACTTC. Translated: CAWSGLAGGQGYEQYF.

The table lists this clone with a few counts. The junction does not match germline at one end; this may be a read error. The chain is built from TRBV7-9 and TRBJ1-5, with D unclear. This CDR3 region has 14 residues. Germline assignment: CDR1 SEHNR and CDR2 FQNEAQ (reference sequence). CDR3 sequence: CASSSTVSNRPQHF. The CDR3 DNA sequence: TGTGCCAGCAGCTCTACAGTTAGCAATCGGCCCCAGCATTTT.

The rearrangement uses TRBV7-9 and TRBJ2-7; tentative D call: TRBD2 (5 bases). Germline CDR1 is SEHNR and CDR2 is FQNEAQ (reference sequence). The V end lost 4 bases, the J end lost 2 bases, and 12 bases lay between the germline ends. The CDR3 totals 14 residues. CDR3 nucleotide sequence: TGTGCCAGCAGCTCCCACGAGGGTCCCTACGAGCAGTACTTC. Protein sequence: CASSSHEGPYEQYF. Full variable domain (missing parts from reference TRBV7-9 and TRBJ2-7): DTGVSQNPRHKITKRGQNVTFRCDPISEHNRLYWYRQTLGQGPEFLTYFQNEAQLEKSRLLSDRFSAERPKGSFSTLEIQRTEQGDSAMYLCASSSHEGPYEQYFGPGTRLTVT.

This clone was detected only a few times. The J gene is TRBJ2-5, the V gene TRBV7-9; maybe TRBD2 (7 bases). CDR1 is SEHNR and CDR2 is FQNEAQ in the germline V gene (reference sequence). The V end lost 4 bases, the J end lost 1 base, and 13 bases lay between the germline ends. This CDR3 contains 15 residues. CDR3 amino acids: CASSSGGGLQETQYF. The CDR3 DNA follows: TGTGCCAGCAGCTCAGGCGGGGGCCTCCAAGAGACCCAGTACTTC.

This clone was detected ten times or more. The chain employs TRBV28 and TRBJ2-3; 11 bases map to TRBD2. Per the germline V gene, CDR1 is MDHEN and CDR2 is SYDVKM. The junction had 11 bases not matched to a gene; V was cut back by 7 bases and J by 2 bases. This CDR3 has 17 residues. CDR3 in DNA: TGTGCCAGCATGGGACTAGCGGACGCTCCCCCCACAGATACGCAGTATTTT. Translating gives CASMGLADAPPTDTQYF. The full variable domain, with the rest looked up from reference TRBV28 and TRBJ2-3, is DVKVTQSSRYLVKRTGEKVFLECVQDMDHENMFWYRQDPGLGLRLIYFSYDVKMKEKGDIPEGYSVSREKKERFSLILESASTNQTSMYLCASMGLADAPPTDTQYFGPGTRLTVL.

DNA for the CDR3: TGTGCCAGCAGTTTATCAGGGGCAGGGTATTCCTACGAGCAGTACTTC. As protein: CASSLSGAGYSYEQYF. The chain uses TRBV27 and TRBJ2-7, with D possibly matching TRBD1 (5 bases). The V gene's germline CDR1 is MNHEY and CDR2 SMNVEV (reference sequence). The CDR3 runs 16 residues. Trimming stripped 0 bases from V and 1 base from J, with 13 bases between.

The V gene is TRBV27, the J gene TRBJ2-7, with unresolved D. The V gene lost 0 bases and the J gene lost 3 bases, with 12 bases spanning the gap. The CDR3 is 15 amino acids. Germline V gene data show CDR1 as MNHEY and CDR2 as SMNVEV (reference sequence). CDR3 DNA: TGTGCCAGCAGTTTATCGTTTGGCGGCGGCTACGAGCAGTACTTC. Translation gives CASSLSFGGGYEQYF.